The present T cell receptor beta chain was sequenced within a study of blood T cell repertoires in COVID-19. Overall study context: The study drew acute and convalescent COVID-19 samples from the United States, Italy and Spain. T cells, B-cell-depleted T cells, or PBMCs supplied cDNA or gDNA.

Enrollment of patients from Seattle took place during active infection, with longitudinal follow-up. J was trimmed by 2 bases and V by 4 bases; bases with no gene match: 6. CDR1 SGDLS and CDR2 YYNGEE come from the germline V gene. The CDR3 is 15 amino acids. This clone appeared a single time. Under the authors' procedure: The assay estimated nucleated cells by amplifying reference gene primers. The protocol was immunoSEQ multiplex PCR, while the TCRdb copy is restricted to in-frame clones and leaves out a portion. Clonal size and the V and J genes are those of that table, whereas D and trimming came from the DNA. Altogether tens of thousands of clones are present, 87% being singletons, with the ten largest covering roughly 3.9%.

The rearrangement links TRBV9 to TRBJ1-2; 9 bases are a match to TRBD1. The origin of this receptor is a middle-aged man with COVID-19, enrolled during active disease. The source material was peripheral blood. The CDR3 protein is CASSTGTGKNYGYTF. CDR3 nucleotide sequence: TGTGCCAGCAGCACGGGGACAGGGAAGAACTATGGCTACACCTTC.